The 10 T cell receptor beta chains given below trace back to one sample, sequenced in a study of beta chain features in type 1 diabetes. Every bit of the isolated RNA underwent reverse transcription, so sequencing read expressed TCRB transcripts. Assay: immunoSEQ multiplex PCR; the TCRdb copy retains only in-frame clones and omits some. The table has under 950,000 clones, 17% seen once. Sequencing was carried out using naive CD4+ T cells from blood. The receptor source for this set is a young woman in good health.

A few counts support this clone. V is TRBV11-2 and J is TRBJ2-1; TRBD2 aligns across 10 bases. Germline V gene data show CDR1 as SGHAT and CDR2 as FQNNGV. J was trimmed by 7 bases and V by 4 bases; bases with no gene match: 7. The CDR3 runs 15 residues. CDR3 DNA: TGTGCCAGCAGCTGGGGGACTAGCGTTTCAAATGAGCAGTTCTTC. Translated: CASSWGTSVSNEQFF.

This clone turned up a few times. The sample holds other DNA sequences that translate to the same CDR3. The chain recombines TRBV18 with TRBJ1-2, with D unclear. The CDR3 contains 13 residues. V lost 3 bases, J lost 3 bases, and 8 bases lay in between. CDR1 is KGHSH, CDR2 LQKENI, per germline. DNA of the CDR3: TGTGCCAGCTCACCCGACGGTGACTATGGCTACACCTTC. Its protein is CASSPDGDYGYTF. Combining the CDR3 with reference TRBV18 and TRBJ1-2 gives the whole variable domain NAGVMQNPRHLVRRRGQEARLRCSPMKGHSHVYWYRQLPEEGLKFMVYLQKENIIDESGMPKERFSAEFPKEGPSILRIQQVVRGDSAAYFCASSPDGDYGYTFGSGTRLTVV.

CDR3 amino acids: CASSPGTGNQPQHF. CDR3 DNA: TGTGCCAGCAGTCCCGGAACAGGGAATCAGCCCCAGCATTTT. The gene calls are TRBV6-8 and TRBJ1-5, with D possibly matching TRBD1 (6 bases). Germline CDR1 is MNHGY and CDR2 is SAAAGT. The CDR3 loop spans 14 amino acids. V shed 5 bases and J shed 4 bases, with 12 bases lying between them.

This clone came up a few times. V usage is TRBV9 and J usage is TRBJ2-5; 9 bases map to TRBD1. CDR1 is SGDLS, CDR2 YYNGEE, per germline. Trimming cost V 4 bases and J 5 bases; bases outside gene matches: 9. The CDR3 length is 15 residues. The CDR3 protein is CASSPQQGAWETQYF. CDR3 sequence (DNA): TGTGCCAGCAGCCCGCAACAGGGGGCTTGGGAGACCCAGTACTTC.

The gene calls are TRBV28 and TRBJ2-7, with TRBD2 matching 9 bases. The J segment lost 3 bases and the V segment lost 4 bases, leaving 7 bases of the junction unmatched. The CDR3 covers 15 residues. Per the germline V gene, CDR1 is MDHEN and CDR2 is SYDVKM. The CDR3 protein is CASSYIAGVVYEQYF. As DNA, the CDR3 is TGTGCCAGCAGTTATATAGCGGGAGTGGTCTACGAGCAGTACTTC.

The chain has TRBV7-9 and TRBJ2-3; possible D gene TRBD2, 6 bases. With 1 base removed from V and 4 bases from J, the gap between germline ends came to 24 bases. This CDR3 is 19 amino acids long. CDR1 is SEHNR and CDR2 is FQNEAQ in the germline V gene (reference sequence). CDR3 DNA sequence: TGTGCCAGCAGCTTAGAGCGGGTTCTAGCCGGGGCGGATGCAGATACGCAGTATTTT. This sequence encodes CASSLERVLAGADADTQYF.

The chain carries TRBV7-2 and TRBJ2-1; TRBD1 matches 9 bases. Trimming removed 5 bases from V and 6 bases from J; junction bases left unmatched: 5. The CDR3 spans 14 residues. Germline V gives CDR1 SGHTA, CDR2 FQGNSA. This CDR3 is CASSLLTGGNEQFF. Written as DNA, the CDR3 is TGTGCCAGCAGCCTATTGACAGGGGGCAATGAGCAGTTCTTC.

The J gene is TRBJ2-1, the V gene TRBV27, with 12 positions matching TRBD2. Looked up from germline, CDR1 is MNHEY and CDR2 is SMNVEV (reference sequence). The CDR3 extends over 17 amino acids. V shed 2 bases, J shed 8 bases, and the junction held 10 bases outside the gene matches. The CDR3 here is CASSLRPTSGSFYEQFF. CDR3 coding DNA: TGTGCCAGCAGTTTACGTCCGACTAGCGGGAGTTTCTATGAGCAGTTCTTC.

The V call is TRBV6-6, the J call TRBJ1-2; a weak D match, TRBD1 (6 bases). The CDR3 has 15 amino acids. V was clipped by 0 bases and J by 2 bases, with 10 bases between them. Germline V CDR1 and CDR2: MNHNY, SVGAGI (reference sequence). CDR3 DNA: TGTGCCAGCAGTTACTCGGGGGGCCTCAACTATGGCTACACCTTC. This sequence encodes CASSYSGGLNYGYTF.

This clone occurred a few times. Additional DNA sequences in this sample encode the identical CDR3. The rearrangement uses TRBV18 and TRBJ2-1; 12 bases are a match to TRBD2. Trimming cost V 6 bases and J 7 bases; bases outside gene matches: 4. Germline assignment: CDR1 KGHSH and CDR2 LQKENI. The CDR3 contains 14 residues. As DNA, the CDR3 is TGTGCCAGCTCCCCCGGACTAGCGGGAAATGAGCAGTTCTTC. Translation: CASSPGLAGNEQFF.